The 25 T cell receptor beta chains below come from one sample, sequenced in a study of blood T cell repertoires in COVID-19. Sequencing used immunoSEQ multiplex PCR; TCRdb keeps in-frame clones, though not all of them. The sample contains about 160,000 clones, around 87% of which appear only once. Sequenced: PBMCs or T cells enriched from blood (not recorded which). These receptors were obtained from a woman aged 50 to 60 who had recovered from COVID-19.

There are a few counts of this clone. The CDR3 protein is CASGQGASSPLHF. The CDR3, as DNA: TGCGCCAGCGGACAGGGGGCAAGTTCACCCCTCCACTTT. The J gene is TRBJ1-6, the V gene TRBV10-2, with TRBD1 matching over 11 bases. Germline V gene lookup returns CDR1 WSHSY and CDR2 SAAADI. Trimming cost V 8 bases and J 9 bases; bases outside gene matches: 3. The CDR3 consists of 13 residues.

This chain connects TRBV7-2 to TRBJ1-5; D ambiguous. The CDR3 sequence is 14 residues long. The V gene lost 5 bases and the J gene lost 3 bases, with 11 bases spanning the gap. Germline V lookup: CDR1 SGHTA, CDR2 FQGNSA. DNA of the CDR3: TGTGCCAGCAGCCAGTCCCCCTCCAATCAGCCCCAGCATTTT. Encoded protein: CASSQSPSNQPQHF.

This clone was recorded once. The gene calls are TRBV30 and TRBJ1-3; D is perhaps TRBD1 (5 bases). The CDR3 runs to 15 residues. Trimming stripped 5 bases from V and 4 bases from J, with 18 bases between. The V gene's germline CDR1 is GTSNPN and CDR2 SVGIG (reference sequence). The CDR3 is CAWSQGHPGGNTIYF. The CDR3 DNA reads TGTGCCTGGTCCCAAGGGCACCCAGGGGGAAACACCATATATTTT.

The rearrangement joins TRBV19 to TRBJ1-1; D possibly corresponds to TRBD1 (6 bases). With 9 bases removed from V and 1 base from J, the gap between germline ends came to 18 bases. The CDR3 loop spans 15 amino acids. Per germline, CDR1 LNHDA and CDR2 SQIVND (reference sequence). The CDR3 nucleotides read TGTGCCAGCCCTAGTCACAGGGAGGGGAACACTGAAGCTTTCTTT. Its translation is CASPSHREGNTEAFF. Full variable domain (remainder filled in from reference TRBV19 and TRBJ1-1): DGGITQSPKYLFRKEGQNVTLSCEQNLNHDAMYWYRQDPGQGLRLIYYSQIVNDFQKGDIAEGYSVSREKKESFPLTVTSAQKNPTAFYLCASPSHREGNTEAFFGQGTRLTVV.

V and J are TRBV5-6 and TRBJ2-3; tentatively, D is TRBD2 (5 bases). The CDR3 consists of 13 residues. The ends were cut back, 2 bases at V and 9 bases at J, with 13 bases in the middle. The germline CDR1 and CDR2 sequences are SGHDT and YYEEEE. This chain's CDR3 is CASSFGAEDTQYF. Written as DNA, the CDR3 is TGTGCCAGCAGCTTTGGAGCGGAGGACACGCAGTATTTT.

V is TRBV7-9 and J is TRBJ2-3, with 8 nucleotides matching TRBD1. J was trimmed by 1 base and V by 4 bases; bases with no gene match: 4. This CDR3 has 15 amino acids. The germline CDR1 and CDR2 sequences are SEHNR and FQNEAQ (reference sequence). The CDR3 here is CASSSQGVGTDTQYF. The CDR3 DNA sequence: TGTGCCAGCAGCTCACAGGGGGTTGGCACAGATACGCAGTATTTT.

This clone was observed once. V gene TRBV7-9 combines with J gene TRBJ1-6; 8 bases agree with TRBD1. The CDR3 sequence is 16 residues long. With 0 bases clipped from V and 9 bases from J, the junction kept 7 bases outside the gene matches. Germline assignment: CDR1 SEHNR and CDR2 FQNEAQ (reference sequence). CDR3 in amino acids: CASSLAAGQGLSPLHF. CDR3 sequence (DNA): TGTGCCAGCAGCTTAGCGGCCGGACAGGGCCTTTCACCCCTCCACTTT. Looking up the rest from reference TRBV7-9 and TRBJ1-6 gives the full variable domain: DTGVSQNPRHKITKRGQNVTFRCDPISEHNRLYWYRQTLGQGPEFLTYFQNEAQLEKSRLLSDRFSAERPKGSFSTLEIQRTEQGDSAMYLCASSLAAGQGLSPLHFGNGTRLTVT.

This chain connects TRBV2 to TRBJ2-7; 10 positions agree with TRBD1. J gave up 3 bases and V 5 bases, and 7 bases lay outside the gene matches. The CDR3 is 15 residues long. Germline V gene lookup returns CDR1 SNHLY and CDR2 FYNNEI. This CDR3 is CASSYGTGVGYEQYF. DNA of the CDR3: TGTGCCAGCAGTTATGGGACAGGGGTCGGCTACGAGCAGTACTTC.

The chain recombines TRBV5-1 with TRBJ2-3, with 8 bases lining up with TRBD2. Germline CDR1 reads SGHRS; CDR2 reads YFSETQ. The CDR3 has 15 residues. V lost 5 bases and J lost 0; bases outside the gene matches: 5. Written as DNA, the CDR3 is TGCGCCAGCAGTTTAGCGGGGCCAAGCACAGATACGCAGTATTTT. Encoded protein: CASSLAGPSTDTQYF.

This clone came up once. The chain uses TRBV7-2 and TRBJ2-7; D unresolved. CDR3 length: 13 amino acids. V shed 4 bases and J shed 5 bases, with 12 bases lying between them. CDR1 SGHTA and CDR2 FQGNSA come from the germline V gene. CDR3 coding DNA: TGTGCCAGCAGCTCTCCTGAGTCCAACGAGCAGTACTTC. Encoded protein: CASSSPESNEQYF.

V is TRBV7-3 and J is TRBJ1-2; D possibly corresponds to TRBD1 (5 bases). Trimming took 6 bases from V and 0 from J, leaving 14 bases between them. CDR1 SGHTA and CDR2 FQGTGA come from the germline V gene. CDR3 length: 15 amino acids. The CDR3 bases are TGTGCCAGCAGTCCAAGGGGTCCCACTAACTATGGCTACACCTTC. This encodes CASSPRGPTNYGYTF.

The rearrangement links TRBV19 to TRBJ1-2; 8 nucleotides line up with TRBD1. The ends lost 5 bases at V and 0 bases at J; junction bases unmatched: 8. The CDR3 extends over 16 amino acids. Germline values: CDR1 LNHDA, CDR2 SQIVND (reference sequence). The DNA of the CDR3 is TGTGCCAGTAGTCTCCGGGACAGGCTTTCTAACTATGGCTACACCTTC. This gives the protein CASSLRDRLSNYGYTF.

The rearrangement joins TRBV5-1 to TRBJ1-2; D may be TRBD1 (5 bases). CDR1 SGHRS and CDR2 YFSETQ come from the germline V gene. This CDR3 spans 16 amino acids. Trimming took 2 bases from V and 1 from J, leaving 15 bases between them. The CDR3 region is CASSLRQTVFNYGYTF. As DNA, the CDR3 is TGCGCCAGCAGCTTAAGGCAGACAGTATTTAACTATGGCTACACCTTC.

The genes are TRBV19 and TRBJ1-5; 9 nucleotides match TRBD1. Germline-derived CDR1 and CDR2 are LNHDA and SQIVND (reference sequence). V dropped 7 bases and J dropped 4; count of bases not matched to a gene: 5. The CDR3 spans 14 residues. The CDR3 protein is CASNRQGVNQPQHF. The CDR3, as DNA: TGTGCCAGTAACAGACAGGGGGTAAATCAGCCCCAGCATTTT. The full variable domain, its missing parts supplied by reference TRBV19 and TRBJ1-5, is DGGITQSPKYLFRKEGQNVTLSCEQNLNHDAMYWYRQDPGQGLRLIYYSQIVNDFQKGDIAEGYSVSREKKESFPLTVTSAQKNPTAFYLCASNRQGVNQPQHFGDGTRLSIL.

The chain recombines TRBV27 with TRBJ1-2; 7 bases match TRBD1. V was clipped by 6 bases and J by 1 base; unmatched bases: 11. The CDR3 is 16 amino acids. CDR1 and CDR2 from the germline V gene are MNHEY and SMNVEV (reference sequence). CDR3 sequence reads: CASSSFRTGLNYGYTF. The DNA for the CDR3 is TGTGCCAGCAGCTCTTTTCGGACAGGCCTTAACTATGGCTACACCTTC.

The CDR3: CAISPTGEGWQPQHF. DNA for the CDR3: TGTGCCATCAGTCCTACAGGGGAAGGTTGGCAGCCCCAGCATTTT. The chain joins TRBV10-3 to TRBJ1-5; 7 bases map to TRBD1. Germline CDR1 reads ENHRY; CDR2 reads SYGVKD. The CDR3 loop spans 15 amino acids. Unmatched junction bases numbered 11, after V lost 5 bases and J lost 7 bases.

The chain carries TRBV10-3 and TRBJ1-2; D is uncertain. Trimming removed 3 bases at V and 6 bases at J, with 5 bases between. In germline, CDR1 is ENHRY, CDR2 SYGVKD. CDR3 length equals 11 residues. The CDR3 region is CAISDGDGYTF. Here the CDR3 DNA reads TGTGCCATCAGTGACGGGGATGGCTACACCTTC.

This chain joins TRBV25-1 and TRBJ1-1, with a weak D call TRBD1 (6 bases). Germline CDR1 reads MGHDK; CDR2 reads SYGVNS. The CDR3 totals 18 residues. Trimming took 6 bases from V and 0 from J, leaving 23 bases between them. The CDR3 loop reads CASSELIPGHNMNTEAFF. The CDR3 nucleotides read TGTGCCAGCAGCGAACTAATCCCGGGACACAACATGAACACTGAAGCTTTCTTT.

The chain combines TRBV3-1 (or the pseudogene TRBV3-2) with TRBJ2-4; perhaps TRBD1 as D (5 bases). This CDR3 spans 15 amino acids. With 0 bases removed from V and 7 bases from J, the gap between germline ends came to 13 bases. Germline lookup yields CDR1 LGHDT and CDR2 YNNKEL (reference sequence). This CDR3 reads CASSQESGRVNIQYF. In DNA form, the CDR3 reads TGTGCCAGCAGCCAAGAGTCAGGGCGCGTGAACATTCAGTACTTC.

This rearrangement joins TRBV3-1 (or the pseudogene TRBV3-2) to TRBJ2-3, with TRBD2 identical over 9 bases. V gave up 5 bases and J gave up 3 bases; unmatched junction bases: 9. The CDR3 is made up of 16 amino acids. Germline lookup yields CDR1 LGHDT and CDR2 YNNKEL (reference sequence). CDR3 bases: TGTGCCAGCAGCACCCGCGGGGGGGCCAATACAGATACGCAGTATTTT. Translated, it gives CASSTRGGANTDTQYF.

A few counts support this clone. The chain couples TRBV7-9 to TRBJ2-3; D is unresolved. Trimming removed 0 bases from V and 5 bases from J, with 6 bases in between. The length of the CDR3 is 13 residues. Germline-derived CDR1 and CDR2 are SEHNR and FQNEAQ (reference sequence). CDR3 loop: CASSLASVDTQYF. The CDR3 DNA reads TGTGCCAGCAGCTTAGCATCTGTAGATACGCAGTATTTT.

This sequence joins TRBV5-1 and TRBJ2-1, with D maybe TRBD1 (6 bases). CDR3 length: 16 residues. Germline V CDR1 and CDR2: SGHRS, YFSETQ. Trimming cost V 0 bases and J 6 bases, with 16 bases left between them. The CDR3 spells CASSLVSGVAGNEQFF. The CDR3 DNA reads TGCGCCAGCAGCTTGGTTTCAGGGGTGGCGGGCAATGAGCAGTTCTTC.

This chain connects TRBV5-1 to TRBJ1-1, with a weak D call TRBD1 (6 bases). V gave up 4 bases and J gave up 1 base, with 11 bases separating them. Germline V gives CDR1 SGHRS, CDR2 YFSETQ. The length of the CDR3 is 14 residues. CDR3 nucleotides: TGCGCCAGCAGCGGAACAGGGCAGAACACTGAAGCTTTCTTT. Its translation is CASSGTGQNTEAFF.

The CDR3 reads CASKAGTGGGNYGYTF. CDR3 nucleotide sequence: TGTGCCAGCAAAGCCGGGACAGGGGGAGGAAACTATGGCTACACCTTC. V usage is TRBV2 and J usage is TRBJ1-2, with 11 bases that match TRBD1. The V gene end was trimmed by 7 bases and the J gene end by 2 bases; junction bases not matched to a gene: 9. CDR3 length: 16 amino acids. CDR1 is SNHLY, CDR2 FYNNEI, per germline. The full variable domain, completed using reference TRBV2 and TRBJ1-2, is EPEVTQTPSHQVTQMGQEVILRCVPISNHLYFYWYRQILGQKVEFLVSFYNNEISEKSEIFDDQFSVERPDGSNFTLKIRSTKLEDSAMYFCASKAGTGGGNYGYTFGSGTRLTVV.

This sequence joins TRBV4-2 and TRBJ1-3; tentatively, D is TRBD1 (5 bases). CDR1 LGHNA and CDR2 YNFKEQ come from the germline V gene. Trimming removed 2 bases at V and 0 bases at J, with 8 bases between. The CDR3 runs 15 residues. The CDR3 reads CASSQPGISGNTIYF. CDR3 bases: TGTGCCAGCAGCCAACCAGGGATCTCTGGAAACACCATATATTTT.